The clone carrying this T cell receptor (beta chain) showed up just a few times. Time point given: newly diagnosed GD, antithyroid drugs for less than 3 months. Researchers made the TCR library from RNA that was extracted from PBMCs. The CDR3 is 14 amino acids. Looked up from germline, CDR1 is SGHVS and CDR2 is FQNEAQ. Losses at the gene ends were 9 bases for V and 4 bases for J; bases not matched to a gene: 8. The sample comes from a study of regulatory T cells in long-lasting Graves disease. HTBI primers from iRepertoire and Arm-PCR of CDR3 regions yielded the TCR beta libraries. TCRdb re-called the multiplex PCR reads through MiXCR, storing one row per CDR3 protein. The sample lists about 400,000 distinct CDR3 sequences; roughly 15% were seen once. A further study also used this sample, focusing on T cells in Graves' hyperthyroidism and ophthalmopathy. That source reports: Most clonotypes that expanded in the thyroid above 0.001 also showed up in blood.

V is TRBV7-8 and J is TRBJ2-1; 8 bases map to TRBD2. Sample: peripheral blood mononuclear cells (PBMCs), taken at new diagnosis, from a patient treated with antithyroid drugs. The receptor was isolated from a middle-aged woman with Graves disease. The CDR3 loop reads CASAQSGGYNEQFF. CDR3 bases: TGTGCCAGTGCACAGAGCGGGGGTTACAATGAGCAGTTCTTC.